The T cell receptor (beta chain) described here comes from a study of blood T cell repertoires in COVID-19. Across the study: The samples span acute and convalescent COVID-19 from the United States, Italy and Spain. Nucleic acid was either cDNA or gDNA, and it came from T cells, B-cell-depleted T cells, or PBMCs.

This CDR3 is 14 amino acids long. Germline V gives CDR1 KGHSH, CDR2 LQKENI. V lost 6 bases to trimming and J lost 0 bases; unmatched junction nucleotides: 5. Original processing methods: It was from reference gene primer amplification that nucleated cell counts were estimated. Here immunoSEQ multiplex PCR was the method, and the copy in TCRdb shows in-frame clones only, minus some. The DNA gave D and trimming, while V, J and clone size come from that table. The sample records approximately 82,000 clones, approximately 80% being singletons. The source is a woman between 65 and 79 years old with active or convalescent COVID-19. The material sequenced was peripheral blood. This rearrangement joins TRBV18 to TRBJ2-7, with 7 positions matching TRBD1. The CDR3 spells CASSTRTGSYEQYF. DNA of the CDR3: TGTGCCAGCTCGACCAGGACAGGCTCCTACGAGCAGTACTTC.